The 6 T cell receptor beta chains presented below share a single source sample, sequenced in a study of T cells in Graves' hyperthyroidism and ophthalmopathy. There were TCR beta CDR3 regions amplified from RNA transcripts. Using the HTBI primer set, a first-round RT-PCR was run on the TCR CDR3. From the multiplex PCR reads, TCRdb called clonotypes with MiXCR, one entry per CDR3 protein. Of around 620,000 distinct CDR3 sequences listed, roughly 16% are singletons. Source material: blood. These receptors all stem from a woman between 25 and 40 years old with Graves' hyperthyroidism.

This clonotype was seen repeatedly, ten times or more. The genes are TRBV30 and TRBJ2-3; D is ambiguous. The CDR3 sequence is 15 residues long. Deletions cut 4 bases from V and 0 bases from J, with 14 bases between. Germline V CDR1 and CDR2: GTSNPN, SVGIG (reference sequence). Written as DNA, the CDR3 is TGTGCCTGGACCCGCAGTTCAGCTAGCACAGATACGCAGTATTTT. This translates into CAWTRSSASTDTQYF. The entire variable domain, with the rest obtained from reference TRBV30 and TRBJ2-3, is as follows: SQTIHQWPATLVQPVGSPLSLECTVEGTSNPNLYWYRQAAGRGLQLLFYSVGIGQISSEVPQNLSASRPQDRQFILSSKKLLLSDSGFYLCAWTRSSASTDTQYFGPGTRLTVL.

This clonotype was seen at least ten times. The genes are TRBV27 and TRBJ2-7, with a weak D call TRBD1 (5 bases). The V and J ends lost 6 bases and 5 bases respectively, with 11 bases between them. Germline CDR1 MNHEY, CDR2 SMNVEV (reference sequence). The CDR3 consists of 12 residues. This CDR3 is CASSLQGNEQYF. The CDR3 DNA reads TGTGCCAGCAGCTTGCAGGGAAACGAGCAGTACTTC.

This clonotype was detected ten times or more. The CDR3 nucleotides are TGCAGTGCTAGTAAGCACCGGGACAATGAGCAGTTCTTC. Translation gives CSASKHRDNEQFF. V usage is TRBV20-1 and J usage is TRBJ2-1; D call uncertain. CDR3 length: 13 amino acids. Trimming stripped 3 bases from V and 5 bases from J, with 11 bases between. Germline V CDR1 and CDR2: DFQATT, SNEGSKA (reference sequence).

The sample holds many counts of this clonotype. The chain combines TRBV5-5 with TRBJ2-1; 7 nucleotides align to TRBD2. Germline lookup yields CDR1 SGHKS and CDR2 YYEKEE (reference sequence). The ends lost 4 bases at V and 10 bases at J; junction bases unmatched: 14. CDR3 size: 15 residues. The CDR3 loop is CASSSTNPGSGEQFF. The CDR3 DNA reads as TGTGCCAGCAGCAGTACGAACCCGGGTAGCGGGGAGCAGTTCTTC.

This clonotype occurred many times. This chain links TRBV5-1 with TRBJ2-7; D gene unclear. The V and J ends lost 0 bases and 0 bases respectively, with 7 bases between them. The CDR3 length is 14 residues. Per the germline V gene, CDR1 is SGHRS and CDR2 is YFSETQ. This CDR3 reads CASSLDVISYEQYF. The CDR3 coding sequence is TGCGCCAGCAGCTTGGATGTGATCTCCTACGAGCAGTACTTC.

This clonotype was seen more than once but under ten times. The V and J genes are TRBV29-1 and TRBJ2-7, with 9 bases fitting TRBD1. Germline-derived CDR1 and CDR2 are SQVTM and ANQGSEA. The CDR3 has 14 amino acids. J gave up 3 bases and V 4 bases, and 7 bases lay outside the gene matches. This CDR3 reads CSVGDRGVNYEQYF. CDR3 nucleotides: TGCAGCGTTGGTGACAGGGGGGTAAACTACGAGCAGTACTTC.